This TCR beta chain was recovered during a study of technical replicates of blood from several donors. Generated by immunoSEQ multiplex PCR, the TCRdb table keeps only in-frame clones and is missing some. This repertoire shows around 68,000 clones, 95% to 97% found once; its top ten account for 0.25% to 0.3%. The CDR3 runs to 14 residues. V lost 0 bases and J 7 bases, leaving 12 bases between the germline ends. The germline V gene has CDR1 PRHDT and CDR2 FYEKMQ (reference sequence). Material for sequencing was T cells isolated from PBMCs. The clonotype was recovered from a human donor in good health. V gene TRBV13 combines with J gene TRBJ1-1; possible D gene TRBD1, 5 bases. The CDR3 loop is CASSLGAGYVEAFF. CDR3 in DNA: TGTGCCAGCAGCTTAGGGGCAGGGTACGTTGAAGCTTTCTTT.